This T cell receptor (beta chain) came from a study of CD8+CD57+ T cells in acquired aplastic anemia. With 4 bases clipped from V and 0 bases from J, the junction kept 11 bases outside the gene matches. This CDR3 has 17 amino acids. The TCR beta profiling, which covered VDJ combination and CDR3 sequence, was carried out using genomic DNA as the template. TCRdb re-called the reads with MiXCR, one entry per CDR3 protein. This table holds about 210,000 distinct CDR3 sequences, 61% found once. The specimen sequenced was sorted CD4+, CD8+, or CD8+CD57+ T cells (not recorded which) from PBMCs. The gene calls are TRBV12-3 or TRBV12-4 and TRBJ1-1; TRBD1 matches 7 bases. The origin of this receptor is a human donor in good health. The CDR3 protein is CASSSALRDSLNTEAFF. The CDR3, as DNA: TGTGCCAGCAGTTCAGCGCTAAGGGACAGCTTGAACACTGAAGCTTTCTTT.